Detailed here is one T cell receptor (beta chain). Repertoires were generated with immunoSEQ multiplex PCR, while TCRdb's copy carries only in-frame clones and drops some. Of hundreds of thousands of clones in the sample, 75% to 90% are singletons; the top ten hold under 6.5%. The data originate from a study of blood T cell repertoires in COVID-19. Overall study context: PBMCs, B-cell-depleted T cells, or T cells were the source of the cDNA or gDNA that made up the material.

The trim removed 0 bases at V and 8 bases at J, leaving 4 bases unmatched. The CDR3 is made up of 14 amino acids. CDR1 SGHNT and CDR2 YYREEE come from the germline V gene (reference sequence). Sample: peripheral blood. The sequence came from a woman between 45 and 60 years old with COVID-19, enrolled during active disease. The chain links TRBV5-4 to TRBJ1-4; TRBD1 aligns across 7 bases. As DNA, the CDR3 is TGTGCCAGCAGCTTGGACAGGGGAGGAGAAAAACTGTTTTTT. Encoded protein: CASSLDRGGEKLFF.